The clone carrying this TCR beta chain was seen a handful of times. The antigen remains unidentified. With only one base between it and a far larger clone, this is likely a read error. Other DNA sequences in this specimen translate into the identical CDR3. Sequenced material consisted of expressed TCRB transcripts (all of the isolated RNA was reverse transcribed). Clones were sequenced by immunoSEQ multiplex PCR, and TCRdb holds only the in-frame ones, with some missing. The sample lists about 150,000 clones, around 10% occurring once. The sample belongs to a study of beta chain features in type 1 diabetes. Study background: The examined sorted cells totaled about 110 million across samples.

From germline, CDR1 is MNHEY and CDR2 SVGAGI. Trimming took off 0 bases at V and 1 base at J, with 4 bases between the two ends. The CDR3 is 15 amino acids. Findings and caveats of the study: Among type 1 diabetes patients, VDJ junctions had fewer insertions and more deletions.

The sequence came from a man between 18 and 35 years old in good health. The sequenced material came from central memory CD4+ T cells from blood. This chain links TRBV6-5 with TRBJ2-6; D is undetermined. CDR3 in DNA: TGTGCCAGCAGTTACTCAGGGTCTGGGGCCAACGTCCTGACTTTC. Its translation is CASSYSGSGANVLTF.